A single sample gave rise to the 27 T cell receptor beta chains below, sequenced in a study of CD8+ T cells in alopecia areata (dated 2018 in TCRdb). The method behind the library was the immunoSEQ multiplex PCR assay. For TCR sequencing, RNA was extracted from every sample and reverse transcribed into cDNA to serve as template. TCRdb holds this immuneACCESS table with in-frame rearrangements only. Some clones are missing; in checked studies, unresolved V genes explain under half, and the rest has no known cause. This sample holds 90,000 to 100,000 clones; around 44% were observed only once. The ten largest make up approximately 0.79% of the sample. Sequencing used CD4+ T cells sorted from blood. The receptors derive from a human donor with alopecia areata.

The count of this clone is one. This sequence joins TRBV29-1 and TRBJ1-4; TRBD1 aligns across 7 bases. Germline CDR1 and CDR2: SQVTM and ANQGSEA. The CDR3 extends over 14 amino acids. V gave up 4 bases and J gave up 5 bases; unmatched junction bases: 7. The CDR3 DNA is TGCAGCGTTGGATCACAGGGGTTGAATGAAAAACTGTTTTTT. This sequence encodes CSVGSQGLNEKLFF.

The chain recombines TRBV5-1 with TRBJ2-2; 7 bases line up with TRBD2. This CDR3 is built from 15 residues. V shed 0 bases and J 2 bases; nucleotides not matched to a gene: 1. The germline gives CDR1 SGHRS, CDR2 YFSETQ. The chain's CDR3 is CASSLERGNTGELFF. The DNA for the CDR3 is TGCGCCAGCAGCTTGGAGCGGGGTAACACCGGGGAGCTGTTTTTT.

This rearrangement joins TRBV5-1 to TRBJ2-3; no firm D call. The length of the CDR3 is 15 residues. From germline, CDR1 is SGHRS and CDR2 YFSETQ. V was cut by 0 bases and J by 0 bases, with 8 bases left in between. This chain's CDR3 is CASSLDNPSTDTQYF. In DNA, the CDR3 is TGCGCCAGCAGCTTGGACAATCCCAGCACAGATACGCAGTATTTT.

The sample holds a few counts of this clone. The J gene is TRBJ2-7, the V gene TRBV7-2; 9 bases fit TRBD1. Trimming removed 5 bases from V and 5 bases from J; junction bases left unmatched: 13. This CDR3 has 16 residues. Per germline, CDR1 SGHTA and CDR2 FQGNSA. The CDR3 sequence is CASSPPPGQGTNEQYF. CDR3 nucleotides: TGTGCCAGCAGCCCTCCCCCGGGACAGGGAACCAACGAGCAGTACTTC.

The V gene is TRBV30, the J gene TRBJ2-1; a possible D gene is TRBD2 (5 bases). This CDR3 has 15 amino acids. CDR1 is GTSNPN, CDR2 SVGIG, per germline (reference sequence). Trimming shortened V by 5 bases and J by 7 bases, and 21 bases separated the two germline ends. CDR3 residues: CAWDGRGLGVNEQFF. DNA of the CDR3: TGTGCCTGGGATGGAAGAGGACTTGGGGTGAATGAGCAGTTCTTC.

The chain links TRBV5-1 to TRBJ2-3, with 8 bases fitting TRBD1. This CDR3 is built from 15 residues. After removal of 4 bases from V and 2 bases from J, the junction contained 6 bases not matched to a gene. Germline V gene lookup returns CDR1 SGHRS and CDR2 YFSETQ. For the CDR3, the DNA is TGCGCCAGCAGCCCGAGACAGGGGACCACAGATACGCAGTATTTT. Encoded protein: CASSPRQGTTDTQYF.

This clone was picked up a small number of times. The rearrangement joins TRBV30 to TRBJ2-5, with D possibly matching TRBD1 (5 bases). Looked up from germline, CDR1 is GTSNPN and CDR2 is SVGIG (reference sequence). The CDR3 runs 15 residues. The germline V and J ends were trimmed by 1 base and 3 bases, with 15 bases remaining between them. CDR3 bases: TGTGCCTGGAGTGGGCAGGGTAGTATTGAAGAGACCCAGTACTTC. Translating gives CAWSGQGSIEETQYF.

The V call is TRBV29-1, the J call TRBJ1-1; D gene ambiguous. V lost 8 bases and J 5 bases, leaving 21 bases between the germline ends. Germline loops: CDR1 SQVTM, CDR2 ANQGSEA. The CDR3 is 14 amino acids. As DNA, the CDR3 is TGCAGCTCCAGCTTCGGGCTGTTGGGGACTGAAGCTTTCTTT. It specifies CSSSFGLLGTEAFF.

The chain combines TRBV29-1 with TRBJ2-2; TRBD1 might be the D (5 bases). The V end was cut by 4 bases, the J end by 6 bases, with 12 bases between. This CDR3 spans 13 amino acids. The germline CDR1 and CDR2 sequences are SQVTM and ANQGSEA. The CDR3 region has the DNA TGCAGCGTTGCCCTACAGGAATCCGGGGAGCTGTTTTTT. It specifies CSVALQESGELFF.

This clone occurred a few times. J is TRBJ2-6 and V is TRBV28, with D possibly TRBD2 on 6 matching bases. Trimming left V 3 bases short and J 6 bases short, with 9 bases between. Germline-derived CDR1 and CDR2 are MDHEN and SYDVKM. CDR3 size: 14 residues. CDR3 sequence (DNA): TGTGCCAGCAGTTTTGGCGGGGAGGCCAACGTCCTGACTTTC. As protein: CASSFGGEANVLTF.

The rearrangement uses TRBV7-2 and TRBJ2-5; D is possibly TRBD1 (6 bases). The V end lost 5 bases, the J end lost 3 bases, and 13 bases lay between the germline ends. The germline V gene has CDR1 SGHTA and CDR2 FQGNSA. This CDR3 is 14 amino acids long. The CDR3 here is CASSLLQGKETQYF. Here the CDR3 DNA reads TGTGCCAGCAGCCTCCTCCAGGGGAAAGAGACCCAGTACTTC.

The rearrangement joins TRBV27 to TRBJ2-6; D ambiguous. CDR3 size: 16 residues. Germline CDR1 MNHEY, CDR2 SMNVEV (reference sequence). V was pared by 2 bases and J by 0 bases, with 8 bases between. Here the CDR3 reads CASSLDGSSGANVLTF. DNA for the CDR3: TGTGCCAGCAGTTTAGACGGGTCCTCTGGGGCCAACGTCCTGACTTTC.

V is TRBV2 and J is TRBJ2-3, with 8 bases that match TRBD1. The CDR3 runs to 14 residues. V lost 7 bases and J lost 0; bases outside the gene matches: 3. Germline assignment: CDR1 SNHLY and CDR2 FYNNEI. The chain's CDR3 is CASKRTGSTDTQYF. The DNA of the CDR3 is TGTGCCAGCAAAAGGACAGGGAGCACAGATACGCAGTATTTT.

The V gene is TRBV2, the J gene TRBJ1-5; D is undetermined. The V end lost 4 bases, the J end lost 2 bases, and 9 bases lay between the germline ends. CDR3 length equals 14 residues. In germline, CDR1 is SNHLY, CDR2 FYNNEI. The CDR3 DNA reads TGTGCCAGCAGTGCGGACTGGCGCAATCAGCCCCAGCATTTT. Its translation is CASSADWRNQPQHF.

This chain links TRBV7-8 with TRBJ2-2; D uncertain. Germline V gives CDR1 SGHVS, CDR2 FQNEAQ. The CDR3 consists of 18 residues. Trimming removed 5 bases at V and 1 base at J, with 20 bases between. CDR3 residues: CASSPRVSPRMNTGELFF. As DNA, the CDR3 is TGTGCCAGCAGCCCGCGTGTGTCGCCACGAATGAACACCGGGGAGCTGTTTTTT.

CDR3 coding DNA: TGCAGCGTTGAAGTCAGCCACAATGAGCAGTTCTTC. This translates into CSVEVSHNEQFF. The V and J genes are TRBV29-1 and TRBJ2-1; D is unclear. V lost 1 base, J lost 5 bases, and 6 bases lay in between. The length of the CDR3 is 12 residues. Germline values: CDR1 SQVTM, CDR2 ANQGSEA.

The J gene is TRBJ2-5, the V gene TRBV29-1; D may correspond to TRBD1 or TRBD2 (5 bases each). The assigned J gene may be wrong: the sequence end matches TRBJ2-7 better. The CDR3 length is 12 residues. Germline CDR1 SQVTM, CDR2 ANQGSEA. The CDR3 here is CSVMGRSYEQYF. For the CDR3, the DNA is TGCAGCGTGATGGGACGGTCCTACGAGCAGTACTTC.

Only a few counts were recorded for this clone. This rearrangement joins TRBV2 to TRBJ1-6, with D maybe TRBD1 (5 bases). The CDR3 extends over 13 amino acids. Germline values: CDR1 SNHLY, CDR2 FYNNEI. V was pared by 7 bases and J by 9 bases, with 13 bases between. The CDR3 DNA is TGTGCCAGCAATGGGGGACCGCGTTCACCCCTCCACTTT. Encoded protein: CASNGGPRSPLHF.

This chain connects TRBV15 to TRBJ1-2; 10 bases map to TRBD1. Germline assignment: CDR1 LNHNV and CDR2 YYDKDF (reference sequence). J gave up 5 bases and V 1 base, and 1 base lay outside the gene matches. The CDR3 totals 14 residues. The CDR3 region is CATSRAGQGYGYTF. In DNA, the CDR3 is TGTGCCACCAGCAGAGCGGGACAGGGGTATGGCTACACCTTC.

CDR3 nucleotides: TGTGCCAGCACCCCACCGGCAGGGGCGACCGGGGAGCTGTTTTTT. It is translated as CASTPPAGATGELFF. The chain carries TRBV28 and TRBJ2-2, with a weak D call TRBD1 (6 bases). The CDR3 totals 15 residues. CDR1 and CDR2 (germline): MDHEN, SYDVKM. V lost 7 bases, J lost 5 bases, and 17 bases lay in between. The whole variable domain, filled in from reference TRBV28 and TRBJ2-2, reads DVKVTQSSRYLVKRTGEKVFLECVQDMDHENMFWYRQDPGLGLRLIYFSYDVKMKEKGDIPEGYSVSREKKERFSLILESASTNQTSMYLCASTPPAGATGELFFGEGSRLTVL.

This clone was counted only a few times. CDR3 sequence (DNA): TGTGCCAGCAGTTCCCAGGCTGAAGCTTTCTTT. It translates to CASSSQAEAFF. The chain has TRBV28 and TRBJ1-1; D not certain. Germline assignment: CDR1 MDHEN and CDR2 SYDVKM. V lost 4 bases to trimming and J lost 6 bases, with 6 bases between them. The CDR3 is 11 amino acids.

This clone was detected a few times. The genes are TRBV28 and TRBJ1-5; D is ambiguous. The germline CDR1 and CDR2 sequences are MDHEN and SYDVKM. This CDR3 comprises 12 residues. The V end was cut by 5 bases, the J end by 5 bases, with 7 bases between. CDR3 loop: CASSAVDQPQHF. The CDR3 nucleotides are TGTGCCAGCAGTGCGGTGGATCAGCCCCAGCATTTT.

This clone was seen only once. This chain joins TRBV30 and TRBJ2-5; D call uncertain. Germline CDR1 and CDR2: GTSNPN and SVGIG (reference sequence). This CDR3 has 15 residues. Deletions cut 0 bases from V and 5 bases from J, with 16 bases between. The CDR3 nucleotides read TGTGCCTGGAGTGTTGGAGACTCCGATGGGGAGACCCAGTACTTC. Protein sequence: CAWSVGDSDGETQYF.

The J gene is TRBJ2-3, the V gene TRBV29-1, with 10 nucleotides matching TRBD1. The trim removed 7 bases at V and 3 bases at J, leaving 10 bases unmatched. The CDR3 has 15 amino acids. Germline V CDR1 and CDR2: SQVTM, ANQGSEA. This CDR3 is CSGIPVDRGTDTQYF. The DNA for the CDR3 is TGCAGCGGAATACCGGTGGACAGGGGGACAGATACGCAGTATTTT.

This clone appeared a few times. The chain is built from TRBV29-1 and TRBJ2-7; 7 bases are shared with TRBD2. Germline V CDR1 and CDR2: SQVTM, ANQGSEA. CDR3 size: 15 residues. Trimming removed 6 bases from V and 0 bases from J; junction bases left unmatched: 11. The DNA for the CDR3 is TGCAGCGTCCTTCTTTTCGGGAGGAGCTCCTACGAGCAGTACTTC. This gives the protein CSVLLFGRSSYEQYF.

V gene TRBV29-1 combines with J gene TRBJ1-2, with 8 bases identical to TRBD1. The CDR3 consists of 12 residues. V was pared by 8 bases and J by 2 bases, with 4 bases of the junction left unmatched. Germline V gene sequence: CDR1 SQVTM, CDR2 ANQGSEA. The CDR3 DNA follows: TGCAGCACCCGGACAGGGAACTATGGCTACACCTTC. Amino acids: CSTRTGNYGYTF.

V gene TRBV30 combines with J gene TRBJ2-1; maybe TRBD1 (6 bases). Germline loops: CDR1 GTSNPN, CDR2 SVGIG (reference sequence). V was pared by 4 bases and J by 5 bases, with 18 bases between. This CDR3 region has 15 residues. The CDR3 reads CAWKSSGGNHNEQFF. The CDR3 nucleotides are TGTGCCTGGAAGAGTTCTGGGGGCAACCACAATGAGCAGTTCTTC. Together with reference TRBV30 and TRBJ2-1, the CDR3 gives the full variable domain: SQTIHQWPATLVQPVGSPLSLECTVEGTSNPNLYWYRQAAGRGLQLLFYSVGIGQISSEVPQNLSASRPQDRQFILSSKKLLLSDSGFYLCAWKSSGGNHNEQFFGPGTRLTVL.